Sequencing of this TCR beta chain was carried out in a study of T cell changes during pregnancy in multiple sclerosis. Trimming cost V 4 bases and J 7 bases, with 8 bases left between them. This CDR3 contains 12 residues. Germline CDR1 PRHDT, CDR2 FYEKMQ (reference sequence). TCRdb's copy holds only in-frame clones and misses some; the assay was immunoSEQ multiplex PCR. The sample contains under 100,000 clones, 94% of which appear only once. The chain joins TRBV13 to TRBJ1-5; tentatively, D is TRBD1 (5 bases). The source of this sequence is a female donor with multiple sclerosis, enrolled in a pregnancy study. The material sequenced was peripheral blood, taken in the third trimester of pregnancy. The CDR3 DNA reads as TGTGCCAGCAGCTCCGGGGGACAGCCCCAGCATTTT. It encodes CASSSGGQPQHF.